Presented here are 12 T cell receptor beta chains from one specimen sequenced in a study of blood T cell repertoires in COVID-19. This table comes from immunoSEQ multiplex PCR, and its TCRdb copy is limited to in-frame clones, with some not included. Among 500,000 or so clones listed, about 85% were seen once. The sequenced sample consisted of PBMCs or T cells enriched from blood (not recorded which). The source of these receptors is a woman aged 18-29 years who had recovered from COVID-19.

The gene calls are TRBV5-4 and TRBJ1-4, with a weak D call TRBD1 (5 bases). V was cut by 4 bases and J by 4 bases, with 11 bases left in between. The CDR3 covers 14 residues. Germline V lookup: CDR1 SGHNT, CDR2 YYREEE (reference sequence). The CDR3 nucleotides are TGTGCCAGCAGCCCAGGGTTCATTAATGAAAAACTGTTTTTT. It translates to CASSPGFINEKLFF.

The rearrangement joins TRBV10-3 to TRBJ2-7, with 10 bases lining up with TRBD2. The CDR3 has 14 amino acids. The germline V gene has CDR1 ENHRY and CDR2 SYGVKD. The V and J ends lost 10 bases and 1 base, in that order; junction bases with no gene match: 7. CDR3 region: CASTSGVLSYEQYF. The CDR3 nucleotides read TGTGCCAGTACTAGCGGGGTCCTTTCCTACGAGCAGTACTTC.

V gene TRBV5-1 combines with J gene TRBJ1-1, with no clear D. CDR1 is SGHRS, CDR2 YFSETQ, per germline. The ends were cut back, 2 bases at V and 6 bases at J, with 11 bases in the middle. The CDR3 loop spans 13 amino acids. The CDR3 spells CASSFTGSAEAFF. Here the CDR3 DNA reads TGCGCCAGCAGCTTTACCGGCAGCGCTGAAGCTTTCTTT.

The chain carries TRBV6-1 and TRBJ2-1; tentatively, D is TRBD2 (5 bases). The V end was cut by 2 bases, the J end by 3 bases, with 11 bases between. Germline CDR1 is MNHNS and CDR2 is SASEGT. The CDR3 loop spans 15 amino acids. This CDR3 is CASSEILDFYNEQFF. The CDR3 coding sequence is TGTGCCAGCAGTGAAATACTAGACTTCTACAATGAGCAGTTCTTC.

V and J are TRBV5-5 and TRBJ1-2; 7 bases map to TRBD1. From germline, CDR1 is SGHKS and CDR2 YYEKEE (reference sequence). The ends lost 3 bases at V and 2 bases at J; junction bases unmatched: 4. The CDR3 sequence is 14 residues long. The CDR3 DNA reads as TGTGCCAGCAGCTACGGGACAGAAAACTATGGCTACACCTTC. As protein: CASSYGTENYGYTF.

This clone was picked up one time. The chain links TRBV3-1 (or the pseudogene TRBV3-2) to TRBJ1-3; perhaps TRBD1 as D (5 bases). The CDR3 contains 16 residues. Germline V gene data show CDR1 as LGHDT and CDR2 as YNNKEL (reference sequence). The V end lost 4 bases, the J end lost 0 bases, and 13 bases lay between the germline ends. The CDR3 is CASSPITGTSGNTIYF. CDR3 sequence (DNA): TGTGCCAGCAGCCCTATAACAGGTACCTCTGGAAACACCATATATTTT.

Details on this clone: The DNA is omitted, as the CDR3 cannot be located on it reliably, and the CDR3 follows TCRdb's listing. CDR3 in amino acids: CASSSTVLGDPGANVLTF. The chain joins TRBV5-4 to TRBJ2-6; no DNA check was done on the table's D call, TRBD2. Germline V lookup: CDR1 SGHNT, CDR2 YYREEE (reference sequence). Including both end residues, the CDR3 is 18 amino acids long.

CDR3 protein: CASSVLSNTEAFF. In DNA, the CDR3 is TGTGCCAGCAGCGTATTAAGCAACACTGAAGCTTTCTTT. The V call is TRBV9, the J call TRBJ1-1; D uncertain. This CDR3 is built from 13 residues. V dropped 1 base and J dropped 2 bases, with 6 bases sitting between them. Germline V CDR1 and CDR2: SGDLS, YYNGEE.

The V gene is TRBV7-2, the J gene TRBJ2-5; tentative D call: TRBD2 (5 bases). The V gene lost 2 bases and the J gene lost 3 bases, with 10 bases spanning the gap. The CDR3 is 14 residues long. CDR1 is SGHTA and CDR2 is FQGNSA in the germline V gene. DNA for the CDR3: TGTGCCAGCAGCTTACGGGGATATAAAGAGACCCAGTACTTC. Translating it yields CASSLRGYKETQYF.

This chain uses TRBV25-1 with TRBJ1-4; D uncertain. Trimming pared 2 bases from V and 8 bases from J, leaving 12 bases between. The CDR3 runs to 14 residues. The V gene's germline CDR1 is MGHDK and CDR2 SYGVNS. This chain's CDR3 is CASSENLSGEKLFF. As DNA, the CDR3 is TGTGCCAGCAGTGAAAACCTGAGCGGGGAAAAACTGTTTTTT. Using reference TRBV25-1 and TRBJ1-4 for the parts outside the CDR3, the full variable domain is EADIYQTPRYLVIGTGKKITLECSQTMGHDKMYWYQQDPGMELHLIHYSYGVNSTEKGDLSSESTVSRIRTEHFPLTLESARPSHTSQYLCASSENLSGEKLFFGSGTQLSVL.

The chain uses TRBV6-1 and TRBJ1-2; 7 bases align to TRBD1. CDR3 length: 15 residues. Germline trimming cut 2 bases from V and 6 bases from J; bases unmatched to any gene: 9. The germline V gene has CDR1 MNHNS and CDR2 SASEGT. The CDR3 sequence: CASSESWRGLDGYTF. The CDR3 coding sequence is TGTGCCAGCAGTGAATCGTGGAGGGGGCTTGATGGCTACACCTTC.

V gene TRBV9 combines with J gene TRBJ2-1, with a weak D call TRBD1 (5 bases). CDR1 is SGDLS, CDR2 YYNGEE, per germline. V was shortened by 3 bases and J by 4 bases, with 14 bases between the two germline ends. This CDR3 region has 15 residues. CDR3 bases: TGTGCCAGCAGCGCCTTCCTAGGGGCTTACAATGAGCAGTTCTTC. This gives the protein CASSAFLGAYNEQFF.